This T cell receptor beta chain emerged from a study of cytomegalovirus exposure and HLA in healthy donors. Findings and limits, study-wide: Within an earlier analysis, most TCR beta V segments proved productive either about 87% or about 30% of the time. What TCR beta sequences reportedly achieved was accurate prediction of HLA-A and HLA-B alleles in most subjects. A later analysis found TCR association rates differed by HLA locus, highest for DRB1 and lowest for HLA-C. What a later analysis reportedly showed was that an Asian-associated ancestry cluster had fewer N-insertions than the roughly 700-donor mean.

Both 60 Vbeta primers and 13 Jbeta primers went into the PCR. Libraries were prepared by immunoSEQ multiplex PCR; TCRdb keeps only in-frame clonotypes and omits some of them. The data contain 65,000 or so clones, around 62% of them singletons. The table lists this clone with a few counts. Its antigen is undetermined. Trimming took 2 bases from V and 4 from J, leaving 20 bases between them. The CDR3 has 18 residues. Germline assignment: CDR1 MGHRA and CDR2 YSYEKL. The V call is TRBV4-1, the J call TRBJ2-2; unclear D gene. Sequenced sample: PBMCs. This sequence was found in a man aged 30 to 39 in good health and CMV-seronegative. CDR3 sequence reads: CASSQTGFGARFTGELFF. DNA for the CDR3: TGCGCCAGCAGCCAAACTGGGTTTGGAGCAAGATTCACCGGGGAGCTGTTTTTT.